This is a list of T cell receptor beta chains from one sample in a study of CD8 T cells in Susac syndrome. Via MiXCR, TCRdb re-called the immunoSEQ multiplex PCR reads, giving one row per CDR3 protein. This sample has 150,000 to 190,000 distinct CDR3 sequences; 95% to 96% occur once, and the top ten carry approximately 0.15%. The sample was CD8+ T cells from PBMCs. Every receptor here comes from a human donor with multiple sclerosis. Each CDR3 is given without its conserved first and last residue. Fields, in order: clone size, V gene, CDR3 protein. Part of the rows lack a size; the others show once, few, many or a class for expanded clones.

clone size: NA
V gene: TRBV7-3
CDR3 protein: ASSPRAGGWTDTQY

clone size: NA
V gene: TRBV29-1
CDR3 protein: SVSTNARPTDTQY

clone size: NA
V gene: TRBV2
CDR3 protein: ASSPNEKLF

clone size: NA
V gene: TRBV7-9
CDR3 protein: ASSLVRDTQY

clone size: NA
V gene: TRBV3-1
CDR3 protein: ASSPSPAKNIQY

clone size: NA
V gene: TRBV29-1
CDR3 protein: SVDRDLGLGYT

clone size: NA
V gene: TRBV12-3/TRBV12-4
CDR3 protein: ASRSNRVPYPGELF

clone size: NA
V gene: TRBV4-1
CDR3 protein: ASSQVRGTANTEAF

clone size: once
V gene: TRBV20-1
CDR3 protein: SPSPGNYGYT

clone size: NA
V gene: TRBV9
CDR3 protein: ASSVGGLPNWDEQF

clone size: NA
V gene: TRBV20-1
CDR3 protein: SARDPTEAF

clone size: once
V gene: TRBV9
CDR3 protein: ASSVMLAGVANEQF

clone size: NA
V gene: TRBV27
CDR3 protein: ASSSNPWVPGNQPQH

clone size: NA
V gene: TRBV29-1
CDR3 protein: SVEDGARSLAAPSF

clone size: NA
V gene: TRBV2
CDR3 protein: AGIAKNLGARNTEAF

clone size: NA
V gene: TRBV9
CDR3 protein: ASSVVPAAYTDTQY

clone size: NA
V gene: TRBV29-1
CDR3 protein: TPTLVGHTMNTEAF

clone size: NA
V gene: TRBV11-2
CDR3 protein: ASRSAREVGVGSIQY

clone size: NA
V gene: TRBV9
CDR3 protein: ASSPRTVSTDTQY

clone size: once
V gene: TRBV13
CDR3 protein: ASSLGLGTTPSSNEQF

clone size: NA
V gene: TRBV24-1
CDR3 protein: ATSDCPGYNEQY

clone size: NA
V gene: TRBV20-1
CDR3 protein: SARGWHRAGDTQY

clone size: few
V gene: TRBV6-5
CDR3 protein: ASSYSTTDTQY